Each of the 30 T cell receptor beta chains below was sequenced from the same sample in a study of blood T cell repertoires in COVID-19. The repertoire was sequenced with immunoSEQ multiplex PCR; TCRdb's copy has only in-frame clones and lacks some. The sample has nearly 110,000 clones, more than 80% seen once. Sample: peripheral blood. These receptors originate from a woman aged 60 to 75 with acute or convalescent COVID-19.

V and J are TRBV11-2 and TRBJ2-3; no firm D call. This CDR3 is built from 14 residues. Germline V CDR1 and CDR2: SGHAT, FQNNGV. V was trimmed by 4 bases and J by 2 bases, leaving 10 bases between them. The CDR3 is CASSSSGPTDTQYF. The CDR3 bases are TGTGCCAGCAGCTCGTCTGGGCCCACAGATACGCAGTATTTT.

The chain carries TRBV7-9 and TRBJ1-3, with 7 bases that match TRBD1. The CDR3 is 15 amino acids. The V gene's germline CDR1 is SEHNR and CDR2 FQNEAQ (reference sequence). The V segment lost 5 bases and the J segment 1 base; nucleotides outside the gene matches: 5. The CDR3: CASSQGTASGNTIYF. In DNA form, the CDR3 reads TGTGCCAGCAGCCAAGGGACAGCTTCTGGAAACACCATATATTTT.

This clone was observed a few times. This chain joins TRBV5-8 and TRBJ2-7; 11 nucleotides align to TRBD1. V shed 4 bases, J shed 2 bases, and the junction held 5 bases outside the gene matches. Germline V gene lookup returns CDR1 SGHTS and CDR2 YDEGEE. The CDR3 contains 15 residues. The CDR3 DNA follows: TGTGCCAGCAGCATAGGACAGGGGGCGACCTACGAGCAGTACTTC. Protein sequence: CASSIGQGATYEQYF.

The CDR3 coding sequence is TGTGCCAGCAGTTACACAGGGGACCTCTCCTACAATGAGCAGTTCTTC. This sequence encodes CASSYTGDLSYNEQFF. The chain couples TRBV6-5 to TRBJ2-1; 7 bases fit TRBD1. From germline, CDR1 is MNHEY and CDR2 SVGAGI. J was trimmed by 0 bases and V by 2 bases; bases with no gene match: 4. CDR3 length: 16 amino acids.

The chain has TRBV5-1 and TRBJ2-2; TRBD1 is a possible D gene (5 bases). CDR3 length equals 14 residues. From germline, CDR1 is SGHRS and CDR2 YFSETQ. V was pared by 5 bases and J by 4 bases, with 12 bases between. The CDR3: CASRPTGTTGELFF. The CDR3 DNA reads TGCGCCAGCAGGCCCACAGGCACCACCGGGGAGCTGTTTTTT. The whole variable domain, remainder taken from reference TRBV5-1 and TRBJ2-2, is KAGVTQTPRYLIKTRGQQVTLSCSPISGHRSVSWYQQTPGQGLQFLFEYFSETQRNKGNFPGRFSGRQFSNSRSEMNVSTLELGDSALYLCASRPTGTTGELFFGEGSRLTVL.

The chain is built from TRBV10-3 and TRBJ2-7; 7 nucleotides line up with TRBD1. The V gene end was trimmed by 10 bases and the J gene end by 1 base; junction bases not matched to a gene: 7. The length of the CDR3 is 13 residues. In germline, CDR1 is ENHRY, CDR2 SYGVKD. In DNA form, the CDR3 reads TGTGCCACCGCCGGGACAGAGTCCTACGAGCAGTACTTC. Translated, it gives CATAGTESYEQYF.

The chain combines TRBV7-8 with TRBJ1-1; D gene ambiguous. This CDR3 has 13 residues. Germline V gene data show CDR1 as SGHVS and CDR2 as FQNEAQ. The ends were cut back, 5 bases at V and 3 bases at J, with 10 bases in the middle. This CDR3 reads CASSPLSYTEAFF. The CDR3 DNA reads TGTGCCAGCAGCCCACTATCCTACACTGAAGCTTTCTTT. Based on the CDR3 plus reference TRBV7-8 and TRBJ1-1, the full variable domain is GAGVSQSPRYKVAKRGQDVALRCDPISGHVSLFWYQQALGQGPEFLTYFQNEAQLDKSGLPSDRFFAERPEGSVSTLKIQRTQQEDSAVYLCASSPLSYTEAFFGQGTRLTVV.

This chain uses TRBV2 with TRBJ2-1, with a possible D match to TRBD1 (5 bases). Germline lookup yields CDR1 SNHLY and CDR2 FYNNEI. The CDR3 runs to 14 residues. The ends were cut back, 4 bases at V and 5 bases at J, with 12 bases in the middle. Here the CDR3 DNA reads TGTGCCAGCAGTGCCCAGGGTGTCGACAATGAGCAGTTCTTC. Its translation: CASSAQGVDNEQFF.

The chain is built from TRBV15 and TRBJ1-1; the D gene is possibly TRBD1 (6 bases). V was shortened by 0 bases and J by 1 base, with 15 bases between the two germline ends. The germline V gene has CDR1 LNHNV and CDR2 YYDKDF (reference sequence). This CDR3 has 17 residues. In DNA, the CDR3 is TGTGCCACCAGCAGAGATCCCTTCGGACAGTCGAACACTGAAGCTTTCTTT. Translating gives CATSRDPFGQSNTEAFF.

The genes are TRBV3-1 (or the pseudogene TRBV3-2) and TRBJ1-3; the D is unclear. The CDR3 spans 15 residues. The V gene lost 4 bases and the J gene lost 2 bases, with 12 bases spanning the gap. Looked up from germline, CDR1 is LGHDT and CDR2 is YNNKEL (reference sequence). This chain's CDR3 is CASSPNMVTGNTIYF. The CDR3 DNA sequence: TGTGCCAGCAGCCCTAATATGGTCACTGGAAACACCATATATTTT.

This clone showed up just a few times. The rearrangement joins TRBV2 to TRBJ2-1; 11 bases align to TRBD2. The junction had 6 bases not matched to a gene; V was cut back by 10 bases and J by 4 bases. The CDR3 contains 14 residues. Germline lookup yields CDR1 SNHLY and CDR2 FYNNEI. The CDR3 sequence is CAIGSGRGYNEQFF. Written as DNA, the CDR3 is TGTGCCATCGGTAGCGGGAGGGGTTACAATGAGCAGTTCTTC.

The chain recombines TRBV11-2 with TRBJ1-2; D gene unclear. CDR1 is SGHAT, CDR2 FQNNGV, per germline. This CDR3 comprises 15 residues. Trimming stripped 0 bases from V and 4 bases from J, with 12 bases between. The CDR3 nucleotides are TGTGCCAGCAGCTTAGATCGGTGGGAGCCCTATGGCTACACCTTC. Translated: CASSLDRWEPYGYTF. The whole variable domain, filled in from reference TRBV11-2 and TRBJ1-2, reads EAGVAQSPRYKIIEKRQSVAFWCNPISGHATLYWYQQILGQGPKLLIQFQNNGVVDDSQLPKDRFSAERLKGVDSTLKIQPAKLEDSAVYLCASSLDRWEPYGYTFGSGTRLTVV.

The V call is TRBV7-8, the J call TRBJ1-1; possible D gene TRBD1, 6 bases. The CDR3 contains 14 residues. Trimming pared 5 bases from V and 2 bases from J, leaving 12 bases between. Germline V gene data show CDR1 as SGHVS and CDR2 as FQNEAQ. The CDR3 here is CASSPRTANTEAFF. DNA for the CDR3: TGTGCCAGCAGCCCCAGGACAGCAAACACTGAAGCTTTCTTT.

V gene TRBV2 combines with J gene TRBJ1-1, with 8 bases lining up with TRBD1. The CDR3 length is 15 residues. V trimming: 4 bases; J trimming: 1 base; junction bases outside the gene matches: 5. CDR1 is SNHLY, CDR2 FYNNEI, per germline. The CDR3 is CASSVGQVQNTEAFF. As DNA, the CDR3 is TGTGCCAGCAGTGTGGGACAGGTACAGAACACTGAAGCTTTCTTT.

This clone has just one count. The V call is TRBV10-3, the J call TRBJ2-3, with 7 bases that match TRBD2. Germline loops: CDR1 ENHRY, CDR2 SYGVKD. The ends lost 6 bases at V and 3 bases at J; junction bases unmatched: 6. The CDR3 loop spans 14 amino acids. The CDR3 spells CAIRETSSTDTQYF. The DNA of the CDR3 is TGTGCCATCAGGGAGACTAGCTCAACAGATACGCAGTATTTT.

The chain has TRBV5-1 and TRBJ2-1; D might be TRBD2 (6 bases). CDR1 is SGHRS and CDR2 is YFSETQ in the germline V gene. V lost 4 bases to trimming and J lost 4 bases, with 9 bases between them. CDR3 length equals 13 residues. The CDR3 DNA sequence: TGCGCCAGCAGCGTGACTAGATACAATGAGCAGTTCTTC. It encodes CASSVTRYNEQFF.

The gene calls are TRBV19 and TRBJ1-2, with D possibly matching TRBD1 (5 bases). V was cut by 8 bases and J by 7 bases, with 17 bases left in between. There are 13 residues in the CDR3. In germline, CDR1 is LNHDA, CDR2 SQIVND (reference sequence). The CDR3 DNA reads as TGTGCCAGTGGGGGGGGTGCCGATAGTGGCTACACCTTC. As protein: CASGGGADSGYTF.

The CDR3 DNA follows: TGTGCCAGCAGTGAACCCCGGCAGGGCCCTTCACCCCTCCACTTT. This sequence encodes CASSEPRQGPSPLHF. This chain uses TRBV6-1 with TRBJ1-6; tentative D call: TRBD1 (5 bases). Trimming stripped 2 bases from V and 9 bases from J, with 14 bases between. Germline V gene lookup returns CDR1 MNHNS and CDR2 SASEGT. The CDR3 is 15 amino acids.

This chain uses TRBV6-6 with TRBJ1-2; 8 bases line up with TRBD1. Germline V gene sequence: CDR1 MNHNY, CDR2 SVGAGI (reference sequence). The CDR3 covers 16 residues. The ends lost 5 bases at V and 1 base at J; junction bases unmatched: 9. The CDR3 region is CASSRQGKSGNYGYTF. The DNA of the CDR3 is TGTGCCAGCAGTCGACAGGGGAAGAGCGGTAACTATGGCTACACCTTC.

The gene calls are TRBV29-1 and TRBJ1-4; tentatively, D is TRBD1 (5 bases). CDR1 and CDR2 (germline): SQVTM, ANQGSEA. The CDR3 sequence is 14 residues long. V dropped 7 bases and J dropped 7 bases, with 19 bases sitting between them. Written as DNA, the CDR3 is TGCAGCGCAGGAGGGGAAAACCGTGGTGAAAAACTGTTTTTT. Amino acid sequence: CSAGGENRGEKLFF.

This clone has only one observation. The chain combines TRBV5-1 with TRBJ1-2; D not certain. V lost 2 bases, J lost 2 bases, and 10 bases lay in between. This CDR3 is 14 amino acids long. CDR1 SGHRS and CDR2 YFSETQ come from the germline V gene. CDR3 residues: CASSLSPRNYGYTF. The CDR3 DNA follows: TGCGCCAGCAGCTTAAGCCCGCGAAACTATGGCTACACCTTC.

This rearrangement joins TRBV6-1 to TRBJ1-4; the D is unclear. There are 18 residues in the CDR3. V was pared by 3 bases and J by 0 bases, with 17 bases between. Germline CDR1 MNHNS, CDR2 SASEGT. The CDR3 spells CASSERPGGSSTNEKLFF. The DNA of the CDR3 is TGTGCCAGCAGTGAGAGGCCAGGTGGGAGCTCAACTAATGAAAAACTGTTTTTT.

This chain joins TRBV15 and TRBJ2-3; 12 bases are a match to TRBD2. From germline, CDR1 is LNHNV and CDR2 YYDKDF (reference sequence). This CDR3 is built from 16 residues. Trimming took 6 bases from V and 3 from J; bases not matched to a gene: 7. CDR3 in amino acids: CATRATSGSGTDTQYF. CDR3 nucleotide sequence: TGTGCCACCAGGGCGACTAGCGGGAGCGGGACAGATACGCAGTATTTT.

V is TRBV2 and J is TRBJ2-1; TRBD1 is a possible D gene (6 bases). The CDR3 totals 13 residues. Germline loops: CDR1 SNHLY, CDR2 FYNNEI. Trimming removed 6 bases at V and 13 bases at J, with 19 bases between. CDR3 coding DNA: TGTGCCAGCAGGCCATACTCAGGGGCTTCCCAGTTCTTC. This translates into CASRPYSGASQFF.

This chain links TRBV7-2 with TRBJ2-7; D is undetermined. This CDR3 spans 14 amino acids. From germline, CDR1 is SGHTA and CDR2 FQGNSA. The ends were cut back, 0 bases at V and 2 bases at J, with 8 bases in the middle. CDR3 nucleotide sequence: TGTGCCAGCAGCTTAGCGTCGGAGACCTACGAGCAGTACTTC. Translation: CASSLASETYEQYF.

This chain connects TRBV28 to TRBJ1-6; D possibly corresponds to TRBD1 (5 bases). V lost 8 bases and J 4 bases, leaving 9 bases between the germline ends. Germline V gene data show CDR1 as MDHEN and CDR2 as SYDVKM. The CDR3 covers 13 residues. CDR3 bases: TGTGCCAGCGTTCGACAGTATAATTCACCCCTCCACTTT. Encoded protein: CASVRQYNSPLHF.

The chain joins TRBV2 to TRBJ2-3; D not resolved. CDR1 is SNHLY, CDR2 FYNNEI, per germline. Trimming shortened V by 7 bases and J by 0 bases, and 11 bases separated the two germline ends. CDR3 size: 14 residues. The CDR3 DNA sequence: TGTGCCAGCAACCGGTCACCCAGCACAGATACGCAGTATTTT. It is translated as CASNRSPSTDTQYF.

J is TRBJ2-7 and V is TRBV25-1; TRBD2 matches 16 bases. Trimming at V came to 6 bases and at J to 4 bases, leaving 3 bases not matched to a gene. The germline V gene has CDR1 MGHDK and CDR2 SYGVNS. CDR3 size: 15 residues. CDR3 loop: CASSLGLAGGYEQYF. Written as DNA, the CDR3 is TGTGCCAGCAGCTTGGGACTAGCGGGAGGGTACGAGCAGTACTTC.

The J gene is TRBJ2-7, the V gene TRBV5-4; TRBD2 matches at 14 bases. This CDR3 is 16 amino acids long. Germline assignment: CDR1 SGHNT and CDR2 YYREEE (reference sequence). J lost 0 bases, V lost 2 bases, and 1 base had no gene match. CDR3 sequence: CASSFGTSGGSYEQYF. As DNA, the CDR3 is TGTGCCAGCAGCTTCGGGACTAGCGGGGGCTCCTACGAGCAGTACTTC.

The chain has TRBV10-2 and TRBJ1-5; D is ambiguous. Trimming left V 0 bases short and J 7 bases short, with 10 bases between. Germline assignment: CDR1 WSHSY and CDR2 SAAADI. This CDR3 is built from 14 residues. The CDR3 sequence is CASSESGGLQPQHF. The CDR3 bases are TGCGCCAGCAGTGAGTCGGGAGGGTTGCAGCCCCAGCATTTT.